Below, 10 T cell receptor beta chains from the same sample are listed, as sequenced in a study of blood T cell repertoires in COVID-19. The data were produced by immunoSEQ multiplex PCR, yet TCRdb's version contains in-frame clones alone and is incomplete. The profile covers tens of thousands of clones, with around 79% appearing a single time and around a third taken by the ten largest. Sequencing was done on a sample of peripheral blood. The receptors stem from an elderly woman with acute or convalescent COVID-19.

V usage is TRBV5-8 and J usage is TRBJ1-1; 9 bases fit TRBD1. The CDR3 extends over 14 amino acids. Germline loops: CDR1 SGHTS, CDR2 YDEGEE. The V gene end was trimmed by 4 bases and the J gene end by 7 bases; junction bases not matched to a gene: 8. Here the CDR3 DNA reads TGTGCCAGCAGCATACAGGGGGCGCTTGGTGAAGCTTTCTTT. Residues: CASSIQGALGEAFF. Full variable domain (remainder filled in from reference TRBV5-8 and TRBJ1-1): EAGVTQSPTHLIKTRGQQATLRCSPISGHTSVYWYQQALGLGLQFLLWYDEGEERNRGNFPPRFSGRQFPNYSSELNVNALELEDSALYLCASSIQGALGEAFFGQGTRLTVV.

This chain joins TRBV9 and TRBJ1-2; TRBD1 is a possible D gene (6 bases). Deletions cut 4 bases from V and 0 bases from J, with 10 bases between. This CDR3 is 14 amino acids long. Germline V CDR1 and CDR2: SGDLS, YYNGEE. The CDR3 nucleotides are TGTGCCAGCAGCCCGGACAGACCTAACTATGGCTACACCTTC. It specifies CASSPDRPNYGYTF.

About this clone: Distinct nucleotide sequences in the sample also encode this CDR3. The rearrangement uses TRBV7-2 and TRBJ1-5, with 8 bases that match TRBD1. This CDR3 contains 14 residues. CDR1 SGHTA and CDR2 FQGNSA come from the germline V gene. Unmatched junction bases numbered 5, after V lost 5 bases and J lost 5 bases. The CDR3 is CASSPPGGDQPQHF. Written as DNA, the CDR3 is TGTGCCAGCAGCCCTCCAGGGGGCGATCAGCCCCAGCATTTT.

V is TRBV6-2 or TRBV6-3 and J is TRBJ1-2; tentatively, D is TRBD1 (5 bases). Trimming cost V 2 bases and J 7 bases, with 11 bases left between them. This CDR3 is 13 amino acids long. Germline loops: CDR1 MNHEY, CDR2 SVGEGT. CDR3 in amino acids: CASSYVGQGGYTF. Here the CDR3 DNA reads TGTGCCAGCAGTTACGTAGGTCAGGGTGGCTACACCTTC.

The rearrangement joins TRBV7-8 to TRBJ2-7, with 11 bases lining up with TRBD2. Germline V CDR1 and CDR2: SGHVS, FQNEAQ. The CDR3 consists of 19 residues. Trimming cost V 1 base and J 2 bases; bases outside gene matches: 13. The CDR3 nucleotides read TGTGCCAGCAGCTTAGAGAGGGGACTAGCGGTGCGACGAACCTACGAGCAGTACTTC. It codes for CASSLERGLAVRRTYEQYF. The full variable domain, with the rest looked up from reference TRBV7-8 and TRBJ2-7, is GAGVSQSPRYKVAKRGQDVALRCDPISGHVSLFWYQQALGQGPEFLTYFQNEAQLDKSGLPSDRFFAERPEGSVSTLKIQRTQQEDSAVYLCASSLERGLAVRRTYEQYFGPGTRLTVT.

The chain carries TRBV6-5 and TRBJ2-3; D possibly corresponds to TRBD1 (6 bases). With 6 bases removed from V and 2 bases from J, the gap between germline ends came to 9 bases. The germline CDR1 and CDR2 sequences are MNHEY and SVGAGI. CDR3 size: 13 residues. CDR3 sequence: CASSRDTTDTQYF. The CDR3 bases are TGTGCCAGCAGCAGGGACACCACAGATACGCAGTATTTT.

The chain is built from TRBV5-1 and TRBJ1-1; maybe TRBD1 (6 bases). The germline V gene encodes CDR1 SGHRS and CDR2 YFSETQ. V gave up 2 bases and J gave up 4 bases, with 15 bases separating them. CDR3 size: 15 residues. Here the CDR3 reads CASSLGTGIRTEAFF. In DNA form, the CDR3 reads TGCGCCAGCAGCTTAGGCACAGGGATTCGCACTGAAGCTTTCTTT.

This clone was counted a single time. The rearrangement joins TRBV19 to TRBJ1-5, with a weak D call TRBD1 (6 bases). V lost 3 bases to trimming and J lost 2 bases, with 11 bases between them. The CDR3 has 15 residues. Germline V gene data show CDR1 as LNHDA and CDR2 as SQIVND (reference sequence). The CDR3 nucleotides are TGTGCCAGTAGTATTAGGGGGAGGGGCAATCAGCCCCAGCATTTT. It specifies CASSIRGRGNQPQHF. Drawing the rest from reference TRBV19 and TRBJ1-5, the complete variable domain is DGGITQSPKYLFRKEGQNVTLSCEQNLNHDAMYWYRQDPGQGLRLIYYSQIVNDFQKGDIAEGYSVSREKKESFPLTVTSAQKNPTAFYLCASSIRGRGNQPQHFGDGTRLSIL.

This chain links TRBV4-3 with TRBJ2-3; D unclear. Germline V gene data show CDR1 as LGHNA and CDR2 as YSLEER. This CDR3 has 13 residues. The V and J ends lost 1 base and 4 bases respectively, with 6 bases between them. This chain's CDR3 is CASSQVTADTQYF. In DNA, the CDR3 is TGCGCCAGCAGCCAAGTTACGGCAGATACGCAGTATTTT.

V and J are TRBV9 and TRBJ1-1; possibly TRBD1 for D (5 bases). Per germline, CDR1 SGDLS and CDR2 YYNGEE. The V end lost 4 bases, the J end lost 0 bases, and 13 bases lay between the germline ends. The CDR3 length is 15 residues. The CDR3 bases are TGTGCCAGCAGCTTACGAGGAGGGGTGAACACTGAAGCTTTCTTT. The encoded protein is CASSLRGGVNTEAFF.